Detailed here is one TCR beta chain. Its specificity is not known. This specimen belongs to a study of vaccination effects on CD4 cells after COVID-19. This table comes from immunoSEQ multiplex PCR, and its TCRdb copy is limited to in-frame clones, with some not included. The data show approximately 37,000 clones, 82% seen once. The authors isolated CD4+ T cells after more than eight days of culture. The CDR3 runs 13 residues. Germline loops: CDR1 WNHNN, CDR2 SYGVQD (reference sequence). The V gene lost 4 bases and the J gene lost 2 bases, with 8 bases spanning the gap. J is TRBJ1-1 and V is TRBV10-1, with D perhaps matching TRBD1 (5 bases). Specimen: CD4+ T cells from PBMCs cultured without peptide, collected before COVID-19 vaccination. This TCR was sampled from a human donor who received a COVID-19 vaccine. CDR3 in amino acids: CASSGQRNTEAFF. The CDR3 DNA is TGCGCCAGCAGTGGACAGCGAAACACTGAAGCTTTCTTT.